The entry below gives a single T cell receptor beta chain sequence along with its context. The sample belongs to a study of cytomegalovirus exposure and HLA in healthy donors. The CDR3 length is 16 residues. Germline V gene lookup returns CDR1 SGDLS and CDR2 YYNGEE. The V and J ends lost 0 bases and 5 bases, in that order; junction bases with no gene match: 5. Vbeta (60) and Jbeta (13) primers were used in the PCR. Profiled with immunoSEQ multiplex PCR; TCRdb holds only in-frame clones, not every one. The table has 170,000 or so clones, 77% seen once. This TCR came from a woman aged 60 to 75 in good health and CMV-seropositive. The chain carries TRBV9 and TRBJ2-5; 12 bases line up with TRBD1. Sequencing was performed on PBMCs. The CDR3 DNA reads TGTGCCAGCAGCGTAGGTGGGGGACAGGGGGCTGAGACCCAGTACTTC. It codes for CASSVGGGQGAETQYF.